One sample yielded the 18 T cell receptor beta chains listed below, sequenced in a study of blood T cell repertoires in COVID-19. Sequencing was performed with immunoSEQ multiplex PCR; in TCRdb, only in-frame clones are kept and a portion is missing. The repertoire holds hundreds of thousands of clones, with approximately 90% as singletons. Sequenced input: PBMCs or T cells enriched from blood (not recorded which). These receptors came from a woman aged 35 to 49 with acute COVID-19.

V and J are TRBV5-5 and TRBJ2-7; 7 nucleotides match TRBD1. V dropped 2 bases and J dropped 2; count of bases not matched to a gene: 4. Germline V gene data show CDR1 as SGHKS and CDR2 as YYEKEE (reference sequence). This CDR3 contains 14 residues. CDR3 region: CASSFRDSTYEQYV. DNA of the CDR3: TGTGCCAGCAGCTTCCGGGACAGCACCTACGAGCAGTACGTC.

The chain joins TRBV28 to TRBJ1-6, with D possibly TRBD1 on 5 matching bases. The CDR3 totals 14 residues. Germline V gene lookup returns CDR1 MDHEN and CDR2 SYDVKM. Trimming pared 8 bases from V and 1 base from J, leaving 9 bases between. CDR3 amino acids: CASGGDSYNSPLHF. CDR3 sequence (DNA): TGTGCCAGCGGAGGGGATTCCTATAATTCACCCCTCCACTTT.

CDR3 sequence: CASSSESQTTGAFF. The CDR3, as DNA: TGTGCCAGCAGCTCCGAGAGCCAGACAACCGGAGCTTTCTTT. This chain connects TRBV5-4 to TRBJ1-1; no firm D call. The germline gives CDR1 SGHNT, CDR2 YYREEE (reference sequence). The CDR3 has 14 amino acids. V was shortened by 3 bases and J by 10 bases, with 19 bases between the two germline ends. Combining the CDR3 with reference TRBV5-4 and TRBJ1-1 gives the whole variable domain ETGVTQSPTHLIKTRGQQVTLRCSSQSGHNTVSWYQQALGQGPQFIFQYYREEENGRGNFPPRFSGLQFPNYSSELNVNALELDDSALYLCASSSESQTTGAFFGQGTRLTVV.

The chain combines TRBV6-5 with TRBJ1-4; 9 bases are a match to TRBD1. The germline gives CDR1 MNHEY, CDR2 SVGAGI. J gave up 6 bases and V 4 bases, and 3 bases lay outside the gene matches. This CDR3 spans 14 amino acids. CDR3 bases: TGTGCCAGCAGTTGGGGACAGGGAGATGAAAAACTGTTTTTT. Its translation is CASSWGQGDEKLFF.

This chain uses TRBV3-1 (or the pseudogene TRBV3-2) with TRBJ2-1, with 8 bases that match TRBD2. V lost 8 bases to trimming and J lost 0 bases; unmatched junction nucleotides: 6. Looked up from germline, CDR1 is LGHDT and CDR2 is YNNKEL (reference sequence). The CDR3 has 15 residues. CDR3 coding DNA: TGTGCCAGCGGGAACAGCGGGAGCTCCTACAATGAGCAGTTCTTC. Encoded protein: CASGNSGSSYNEQFF.

As DNA, the CDR3 is TGTGCCAGCAGCCCGGGGACAGGGGGAAGCTATGGCTACACCTTC. Protein: CASSPGTGGSYGYTF. The chain is built from TRBV7-2 and TRBJ1-2; 11 positions agree with TRBD1. Germline assignment: CDR1 SGHTA and CDR2 FQGNSA. With V trimmed by 5 bases and J by 4 bases, 6 bases remained unmatched. There are 15 residues in the CDR3.

This clone appeared a few times. The chain employs TRBV30 and TRBJ1-1; TRBD1 matches at 7 bases. CDR1 and CDR2 from the germline V gene are GTSNPN and SVGIG (reference sequence). The trim removed 0 bases at V and 3 bases at J, leaving 4 bases unmatched. The CDR3 runs to 14 residues. The chain's CDR3 is CAWSVRDRDTEAFF. DNA for the CDR3: TGTGCCTGGAGTGTACGAGACAGGGACACTGAAGCTTTCTTT.

The chain couples TRBV7-8 to TRBJ1-3; tentative D call: TRBD1 (5 bases). Trimming took off 1 base at V and 0 bases at J, with 16 bases between the two ends. CDR3 size: 18 residues. In germline, CDR1 is SGHVS, CDR2 FQNEAQ. The CDR3 coding sequence is TGTGCCAGCAGCTTAGGCTTAGGGGTTCTTAACTCTGGAAACACCATATATTTT. Translated: CASSLGLGVLNSGNTIYF.

This chain connects TRBV6-2 or TRBV6-3 to TRBJ1-5, with a weak D call TRBD1 (5 bases). The germline V and J ends were trimmed by 4 bases and 0 bases, with 13 bases remaining between them. CDR3 size: 16 residues. CDR1 is MNHEY and CDR2 is SVGEGT in the germline V gene. The CDR3 loop reads CASSWAGGISNQPQHF. CDR3 bases: TGTGCCAGCAGTTGGGCCGGGGGGATTAGCAATCAGCCCCAGCATTTT.

The V gene is TRBV30, the J gene TRBJ1-6; D not resolved. Trimming stripped 3 bases from V and 7 bases from J, with 10 bases between. Germline values: CDR1 GTSNPN, CDR2 SVGIG (reference sequence). The CDR3 has 13 amino acids. In DNA, the CDR3 is TGTGCCTGGAGGCCGGAGGGAAATTCACCCCTCCACTTT. Protein product: CAWRPEGNSPLHF. Complete variable domain (other parts from reference TRBV30 and TRBJ1-6): SQTIHQWPATLVQPVGSPLSLECTVEGTSNPNLYWYRQAAGRGLQLLFYSVGIGQISSEVPQNLSASRPQDRQFILSSKKLLLSDSGFYLCAWRPEGNSPLHFGNGTRLTVT.

V usage is TRBV25-1 and J usage is TRBJ2-2; 7 positions agree with TRBD1. The CDR3 spans 15 residues. V lost 8 bases, J lost 7 bases, and 13 bases stayed unmatched. Germline CDR1 reads MGHDK; CDR2 reads SYGVNS. This CDR3 is CASRNDRDWDGELFF. In DNA, the CDR3 is TGTGCCAGCCGAAACGACAGGGATTGGGACGGGGAGCTGTTTTTT. Variable domain in full (rest from reference TRBV25-1 and TRBJ2-2): EADIYQTPRYLVIGTGKKITLECSQTMGHDKMYWYQQDPGMELHLIHYSYGVNSTEKGDLSSESTVSRIRTEHFPLTLESARPSHTSQYLCASRNDRDWDGELFFGEGSRLTVL.

This clone was detected only once. The gene calls are TRBV18 and TRBJ1-3; TRBD1 agrees at 7 bases. After removal of 3 bases from V and 2 bases from J, the junction contained 7 bases not matched to a gene. Looked up from germline, CDR1 is KGHSH and CDR2 is LQKENI. The CDR3 covers 16 residues. CDR3 nucleotide sequence: TGTGCCAGCTCACCCGGTCGGGGGACAGCTGGAAACACCATATATTTT. Protein sequence: CASSPGRGTAGNTIYF.

The chain employs TRBV20-1 and TRBJ1-5; unclear D gene. Germline CDR1 and CDR2: DFQATT and SNEGSKA (reference sequence). The CDR3 runs 15 residues. V was shortened by 3 bases and J by 5 bases, with 17 bases between the two germline ends. CDR3 nucleotide sequence: TGCAGTGCTAGTCATGAAGTGGGAGTATATCAGCCCCAGCATTTT. Translation: CSASHEVGVYQPQHF.

The rearrangement uses TRBV19 and TRBJ1-1; possibly TRBD1 for D (5 bases). This CDR3 comprises 14 residues. V lost 7 bases to trimming and J lost 4 bases, with 16 bases between them. Germline assignment: CDR1 LNHDA and CDR2 SQIVND (reference sequence). CDR3 coding DNA: TGTGCCAGTAACAATGGAAGGGGTAGCACTGAAGCTTTCTTT. It yields the protein CASNNGRGSTEAFF. The full variable domain, completed using reference TRBV19 and TRBJ1-1, is DGGITQSPKYLFRKEGQNVTLSCEQNLNHDAMYWYRQDPGQGLRLIYYSQIVNDFQKGDIAEGYSVSREKKESFPLTVTSAQKNPTAFYLCASNNGRGSTEAFFGQGTRLTVV.

The V and J genes are TRBV2 and TRBJ1-1; D unclear. The CDR3 length is 14 residues. Deletions cut 4 bases from V and 0 bases from J, with 9 bases between. Germline lookup yields CDR1 SNHLY and CDR2 FYNNEI. The CDR3, as DNA: TGTGCCAGCAGTGTTTCAGACATGAACACTGAAGCTTTCTTT. Translation: CASSVSDMNTEAFF.

This rearrangement joins TRBV7-2 to TRBJ2-1, with 16 bases identical to TRBD2. The CDR3 spans 19 residues. Trimming removed 5 bases from V and 3 bases from J; junction bases left unmatched: 10. CDR1 is SGHTA and CDR2 is FQGNSA in the germline V gene. Here the CDR3 DNA reads TGTGCCAGCAGCAGAGGAATGGGACTAGCGGGAGGGTTCTACAATGAGCAGTTCTTC. It codes for CASSRGMGLAGGFYNEQFF.

The J gene is TRBJ2-1, the V gene TRBV9, with 9 bases aligning to TRBD1. Germline CDR1 reads SGDLS; CDR2 reads YYNGEE. The CDR3 has 18 amino acids. Losses at the gene ends were 4 bases for V and 4 bases for J; bases not matched to a gene: 15. CDR3 residues: CASSRALSLDRGYNEQFF. As DNA, the CDR3 is TGTGCCAGCAGCCGCGCTCTATCCCTGGACAGGGGATACAATGAGCAGTTCTTC.

V and J are TRBV7-9 and TRBJ1-6; 7 nucleotides line up with TRBD1. The CDR3 is 14 residues long. Trimming removed 5 bases from V and 5 bases from J; junction bases left unmatched: 3. Germline CDR1 and CDR2: SEHNR and FQNEAQ (reference sequence). CDR3 region: CASSPTGDNSPLHF. DNA of the CDR3: TGTGCCAGCAGCCCAACAGGGGATAATTCACCCCTCCACTTT.